This TCR beta chain was captured in a study of T cells expressing NK-cell markers (TCRdb year 2020). Broadly, across the study: Fewer than ten donors provided sorted CD3+CD56+NKG2C+, CD3+CD56+NKG2C- and CD3+CD56-NKG2C+ T-cell subsets, whose TCR beta-chain repertoires were profiled. Among the eight sequenced donors, seven were HCMV-seropositive and one was HCMV-seronegative. The study sequenced eight donors, all healthy volunteers chosen at random: three men and five women. Illumina HiSeq 2000/2500, MiSeq or NextSeq was used to sequence libraries as 2 x 150 bp reads.

CDR3 length: 17 amino acids, cysteine to phenylalanine. A DNA sequence was not provided. A word on this clonotype: Its antigen is unknown.

Points the paper makes about the study in general: It remained unclear whether the expanded NKG2C-expressing T cell clones were specific for HCMV antigens. For about 6 donors, the dominant CD3+CD56+NKG2C+ clonotypes were among the top 10 CD8+ clonotypes and accounted for about 1.0-7.5% of CD8+ T cells. Those dominant clonotypes were again the most abundant among CD3+CD56-NKG2C+ cells in several donors, at about 25-60.1%.

Sequencing relied on an Illumina HiSeq 2000. 5'RACE template switching, by which a universal primer site and unique molecular identifiers were added, was used to make TCR beta cDNA libraries. Synthesis of cDNA was primed from the TCR beta constant segment and was followed by two consecutive PCR amplification steps. In the paper's pipeline: MIGEC was used to demultiplex reads and group the reads by UMI, and MiTCR was used to assemble and quantify clonotypes. To exclude erroneous sequences, only TCR cDNA sequences supported by at least two reads were retained. The tcR package was used for downstream repertoire analysis, and clonotypes were matched between fractions using CDR3 nucleotide sequence together with V segment. VDJmatch was used to annotate antigen specificity against VDJdb, with one amino acid substitution allowed in CDR3. The reads underwent TCRdb reprocessing, giving one record for each CDR3 protein sequence and no DNA. It is TCRdb's table, rather than the study itself, that gives the V and J calls and clone size. This sample's listing comprises over 200,000 distinct CDR3 sequences. Of the sample, about 0.4% falls within the top ten clones.

HCMV serostatus was determined by detecting HCMV-specific IgG in serum with a commercial ELISA kit. Ficoll density gradient centrifugation was used to isolate peripheral blood mononuclear cells from blood. The clonotype comes from a man in his late teens or twenties in good health. Donor details come from another sample of the same person, matched by shared clones. The chain is encoded by TRBV12-3 or TRBV12-4 joined to TRBJ2-2. Material: blood T cells: a sorted CD56 or NKG2C T cell subset, CD4+ or CD8+ T cells, or bulk PBMC T cells (not recorded which). The CDR3 sequence is CASSSAGRLLSTGELFF.